This T cell receptor (beta chain) was sequenced during a study of T cells in Graves' hyperthyroidism and ophthalmopathy (dated by TCRdb to about 2019). Study-wide context: Peripheral blood samples were taken at the time of initial diagnosis, prior to any treatment. TCR V-J signatures able to tell the groups apart were searched for in a discovery cohort of some 97 patients, of whom over 40 had Graves' ophthalmopathy and about 60 had stable Graves' hyperthyroidism. Prospective prediction of ophthalmopathy was tested in an independent validation cohort of fewer than 20 hyperthyroidism patients and around 16 patients who later progressed to ophthalmopathy. The approximately 90 discovery patients were divided at random into training and test sets in a 7:3 ratio. In over five Graves' hyperthyroidism patients, the study also compared T-cell repertoires from thyroid tissue with T-cell repertoires from blood. After sampling, hyperthyroidism patients received methimazole starting at 30 mg daily, and ophthalmopathy patients received high-dose intravenous methylprednisolone. The paper reports TCR Vbeta CDR3 sequencing of some 140 peripheral blood samples: 40 or so ophthalmopathy, fewer than 80 hyperthyroidism and around 17 progressor patients.

The full study reports these points: Blood samples also contained most of the expanded thyroid clonotypes (frequency above 0.001), which suggests that blood repertoires may reflect thyroid immune responses. Sample size was not statistically predetermined, and blinding of investigators to group allocation was not performed. In validation, progression to ophthalmopathy was predicted by the model with almost 71% sensitivity and roughly 76% specificity, a median of roughly 6.4 months before onset. A model built on a 13 V-J signature distinguished ophthalmopathy from stable hyperthyroidism, reaching roughly 88% sensitivity and around 81% specificity in cross-validation and 80%/75% in testing.

The TCR beta CDR3 regions were amplified from the RNA transcripts. A first-round RT-PCR of the TCR CDR3 used the HTBI primer set with the Qiagen OneStep RT-PCR kit. Libraries were constructed in a second round of multiplex PCR, after which size selection and purification were carried out. Paired-end sequencing of the libraries was performed with 100 bp reads on an Illumina HiSeq2000. The source study handled its data this way. SOAPnuke was used to process the raw data, removing reads that contained adapters or uncalled bases, had a mean Phred below 15, or lacked an exact match to the constant primer or identifier. High-quality paired reads were merged with COPE v1.2.5, and unique nucleotide sequences were defined as clonotypes. Clonotypes were aligned to IMGT TRBV, TRBD and TRBJ reference segments using MiTCR v1.1. The analysis was restricted to V-J combinations with a frequency above 0.0001, which together covered roughly 99% of the repertoires. The TCS score was defined as F50 (clonal expansion) divided by E x V (chaos), with BLOSUM62-based TCRdist calculated between CDR3 peptides within each V-J. Welch's t-statistics and random forest reduced around 520 V-J features to fewer than 15, which were used in a naive Bayes classifier (R e1071). The raw public data were reprocessed by TCRdb itself: fastp quality trimming at Q25, MiXCR clonotype calling, in-frame beta chains only. Rows with one shared CDR3 protein collapse into an entry with the most common genes and DNA. TCRdb, not the original authors, processed these V and J calls. The sample table holds 600,000 or so distinct CDR3 sequences, of which 13% to 15% were seen once. More than 6% of the sample is in the top ten clones.

The V end gives up 5 bases and the J end 3 bases, leaving 10 bases in the junction not matched to a gene. The germline V gene (reference sequence) provides CDR1 LNHDA and CDR2 SQIVND. Taken from cysteine to phenylalanine, the CDR3 has 15 residues. CDR3 DNA only is kept here, 45 bases in frame from base 1. Only a few counts were recorded for this clonotype. Which antigen it targets is not known. No base qualities exist here, and no much larger clone lies one base off it. Ophthalmopathy patients had moderately to severely active disease, Clinical Activity Score of at least 3, NOSPECS grade of at least 4, and duration under 3 months. The study excluded patients with uncontrolled infections, other autoimmune diseases, pregnancy or lactation. Diagnoses were based on clinical symptoms, serum thyroxine and TRAb, thyroid ultrasound and orbital computed tomography. Ficoll-Paque density gradient centrifugation was used to isolate PBMCs from 8 to 10 ml of fresh peripheral blood. Total RNA was extracted with Trizol reagent, and quality was checked on an Agilent 2100 Bioanalyzer.

Recombination joined TRBV19 with TRBJ2-7, and 7 junctional nucleotides match TRBD2. The TCR originated in a woman in her late teens or twenties with Graves' ophthalmopathy. The material sequenced was blood. The CDR3 reads CASSAHGRENYEQYF. Read as DNA, the sequence is TGTGCCAGTAGTGCCCACGGGCGGGAGAACTACGAGCAGTACTTC.